The 14 T cell receptor beta chains presented below share a single source sample, sequenced in a study of cytomegalovirus exposure and HLA in healthy donors. Researchers ran the PCR with 60 Vbeta and 13 Jbeta primers. Data came from immunoSEQ multiplex PCR; TCRdb stores just in-frame clones and leaves some out. This sample contains tens of thousands of clones. The specimen sequenced was PBMCs. The receptor set was obtained from a woman aged 25 to 39 in good health and CMV-seronegative.

This chain connects TRBV6-6 to TRBJ2-7; possibly TRBD2 for D (5 bases). CDR1 is MNHNY and CDR2 is SVGAGI in the germline V gene (reference sequence). This CDR3 has 14 residues. Between the trimmed V and J ends, which lost 7 bases and 0 bases, there was a span of 13 bases. CDR3 sequence reads: CASTWSGSSYEQYF. The CDR3 region has the DNA TGTGCCAGCACATGGAGCGGAAGCTCCTACGAGCAGTACTTC.

The gene calls are TRBV2 and TRBJ1-1; 11 nucleotides agree with TRBD1. Germline V gene lookup returns CDR1 SNHLY and CDR2 FYNNEI. After removal of 8 bases from V and 3 bases from J, the junction contained 11 bases not matched to a gene. The length of the CDR3 is 16 residues. The CDR3 DNA follows: TGTGCCAGCGAGGACAGGGGGCAGGGGGAGGACACTGAAGCTTTCTTT. Translated: CASEDRGQGEDTEAFF.

The chain employs TRBV27 and TRBJ1-2; the match to TRBD1 covers 7 bases. In germline, CDR1 is MNHEY, CDR2 SMNVEV (reference sequence). Trimming cost V 11 bases and J 3 bases; bases outside gene matches: 12. This CDR3 is built from 14 residues. This chain's CDR3 is CASKLGGSDYGYTF. CDR3 nucleotide sequence: TGTGCCTCAAAACTAGGGGGCAGCGACTATGGCTACACCTTC.

The chain couples TRBV6-1 to TRBJ1-1; possibly TRBD1 for D (6 bases). This CDR3 region has 14 residues. Trimming cost V 2 bases and J 1 base, with 8 bases left between them. Per germline, CDR1 MNHNS and CDR2 SASEGT. CDR3: CASSETGRNTEAFF. The CDR3, as DNA: TGTGCCAGCAGTGAAACAGGGAGGAACACTGAAGCTTTCTTT.

This chain joins TRBV4-2 and TRBJ2-7, with D possibly matching TRBD2 (5 bases). Trimming took 0 bases from V and 3 from J, leaving 18 bases between them. The V gene's germline CDR1 is LGHNA and CDR2 YNFKEQ. This CDR3 comprises 17 residues. CDR3 sequence: CASSQDQVPLGSYEQYF. In nucleotides, the CDR3 is TGTGCCAGCAGCCAAGATCAAGTTCCCCTAGGGAGCTACGAGCAGTACTTC.

This sequence joins TRBV30 and TRBJ1-1; D is possibly TRBD1 (5 bases). Trimming shortened V by 1 base and J by 6 bases, and 12 bases separated the two germline ends. The CDR3 spans 13 residues. Germline V gene lookup returns CDR1 GTSNPN and CDR2 SVGIG (reference sequence). The CDR3 sequence: CAWSALEGSEAFF. CDR3 nucleotide sequence: TGTGCCTGGAGTGCCCTGGAGGGGTCTGAAGCTTTCTTT.

V usage is TRBV19 and J usage is TRBJ1-5; D uncertain. The length of the CDR3 is 13 residues. Per the germline V gene, CDR1 is LNHDA and CDR2 is SQIVND (reference sequence). The V end lost 8 bases, the J end lost 4 bases, and 12 bases lay between the germline ends. As DNA, the CDR3 is TGTGCCAGTGCCCAAAGCCTGAATCAGCCCCAGCATTTT. It translates to CASAQSLNQPQHF.

The chain employs TRBV30 and TRBJ1-1, with 7 bases lining up with TRBD1. This CDR3 region has 14 residues. Trimming removed 3 bases from V and 5 bases from J; junction bases left unmatched: 9. Germline CDR1 and CDR2: GTSNPN and SVGIG (reference sequence). This CDR3 reads CAWRHRGLATEAFF. In DNA, the CDR3 is TGTGCCTGGAGACACAGGGGCTTGGCTACTGAAGCTTTCTTT.

This rearrangement joins TRBV6-5 to TRBJ1-1, with D possibly matching TRBD1 (5 bases). From germline, CDR1 is MNHEY and CDR2 SVGAGI. The CDR3 covers 14 residues. Trimming took off 0 bases at V and 7 bases at J, with 12 bases between the two ends. In DNA, the CDR3 is TGTGCCAGCAGTTACTCCCTGGGGGGTGGTGAAGCTTTCTTT. Amino acid sequence: CASSYSLGGGEAFF.

This chain connects TRBV7-8 to TRBJ2-3; D is possibly TRBD2 (6 bases). Germline V gene data show CDR1 as SGHVS and CDR2 as FQNEAQ. This CDR3 contains 13 residues. V was cut by 5 bases and J by 4 bases, with 10 bases left in between. In DNA form, the CDR3 reads TGTGCCAGCAGCCCTAGACTAGCAGATACGCAGTATTTT. As protein: CASSPRLADTQYF.

The CDR3 DNA reads TGCAGTGCTAGAGATTCCGGGTACGCTTTCTTT. Translating gives CSARDSGYAFF. The V call is TRBV20-1, the J call TRBJ1-1; D is undetermined. Germline V gene lookup returns CDR1 DFQATT and CDR2 SNEGSKA (reference sequence). The CDR3 has 11 residues. With 0 bases removed from V and 11 bases from J, the gap between germline ends came to 10 bases.

CDR3 coding DNA: TGTGCCAGCTCACCTAACAGGGCAATGCGCTCTGGGGCCAACGTCCTGACTTTC. Translated: CASSPNRAMRSGANVLTF. The chain carries TRBV18 and TRBJ2-6, with D possibly being TRBD1 (6 bases). With 3 bases removed from V and 0 bases from J, the gap between germline ends came to 15 bases. From germline, CDR1 is KGHSH and CDR2 LQKENI. The CDR3 is 18 residues long.

The V call is TRBV19, the J call TRBJ1-1; 8 bases fit TRBD1. This CDR3 region has 14 residues. The ends lost 7 bases at V and 3 bases at J; junction bases unmatched: 7. Germline lookup yields CDR1 LNHDA and CDR2 SQIVND (reference sequence). CDR3 bases: TGTGCCAGTAATTACAGGGGGATGGACACTGAAGCTTTCTTT. It encodes CASNYRGMDTEAFF.

This rearrangement joins TRBV27 to TRBJ1-2; 10 positions agree with TRBD1. The CDR3 spans 14 residues. Per germline, CDR1 MNHEY and CDR2 SMNVEV (reference sequence). The ends lost 5 bases at V and 4 bases at J; junction bases unmatched: 4. The CDR3 DNA follows: TGTGCCAGCAGTCCCGGGACAGGGGCCTATGGCTACACCTTC. It codes for CASSPGTGAYGYTF.